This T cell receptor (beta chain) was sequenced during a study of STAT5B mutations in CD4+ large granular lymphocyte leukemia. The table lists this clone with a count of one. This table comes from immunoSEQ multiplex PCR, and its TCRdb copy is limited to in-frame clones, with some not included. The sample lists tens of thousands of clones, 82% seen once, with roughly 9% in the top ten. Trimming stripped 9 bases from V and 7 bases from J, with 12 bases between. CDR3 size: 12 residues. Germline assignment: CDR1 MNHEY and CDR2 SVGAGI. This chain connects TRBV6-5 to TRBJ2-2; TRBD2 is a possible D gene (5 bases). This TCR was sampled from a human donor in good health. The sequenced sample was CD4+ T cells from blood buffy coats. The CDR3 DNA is TGTGCCAGTAGCCGGGGTGGCGGGGAGCTGTTTTTT. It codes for CASSRGGGELFF.